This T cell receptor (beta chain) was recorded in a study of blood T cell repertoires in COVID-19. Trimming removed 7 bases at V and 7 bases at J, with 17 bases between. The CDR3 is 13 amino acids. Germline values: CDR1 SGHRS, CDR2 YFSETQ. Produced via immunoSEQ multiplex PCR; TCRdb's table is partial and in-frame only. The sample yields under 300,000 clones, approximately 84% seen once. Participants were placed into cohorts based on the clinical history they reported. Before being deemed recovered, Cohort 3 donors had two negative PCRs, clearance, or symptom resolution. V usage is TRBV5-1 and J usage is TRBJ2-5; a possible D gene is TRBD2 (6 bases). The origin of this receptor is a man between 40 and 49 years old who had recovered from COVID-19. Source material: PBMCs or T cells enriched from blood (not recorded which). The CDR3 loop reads CASRERSSGTQYF. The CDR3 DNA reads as TGCGCCAGCCGGGAGCGCTCTTCAGGGACCCAGTACTTC.